These T cell receptor beta chains were read from a single sample in a study of blood T cell repertoires in COVID-19. Data came from immunoSEQ multiplex PCR; TCRdb stores just in-frame clones and leaves some out. Among approximately 240,000 clones, under 95% were seen once, and the ten largest hold approximately 2%. Sequenced: PBMCs or T cells enriched from blood (not recorded which). The origin of the receptors is a young woman who had recovered from COVID-19. CDR3s include the opening cysteine and the closing phenylalanine or tryptophan. The order of the fields is V gene, D gene, J gene, clone size, CDR3 DNA, CDR3 protein. D genes are given only for firm matches. Clone sizes are given selectively: once, few, many, or a class where the clone is expanded.

v_call: TRBV10-2; d_call: NA; j_call: TRBJ2-6; clone_size: NA; cdr3_nt: TGCGCCAGCAGTGATGTCCTGAGGGCGGCGAGATACTCTGGGGCCAACGTCCTGACTTTC; cdr3_aa: CASSDVLRAARYSGANVLTF
v_call: TRBV6-4; d_call: TRBD2; j_call: TRBJ2-3; clone_size: NA; cdr3_nt: TGTGCCAGCAGTGTTTGGGGGGGGTCGGATACGCAGTATTTT; cdr3_aa: CASSVWGGSDTQYF
v_call: TRBV5-6; d_call: TRBD1; j_call: TRBJ1-2; clone_size: NA; cdr3_nt: TGTGCCAGCAGCCGACCGGGACAGACCTATGGCTACACCTTC; cdr3_aa: CASSRPGQTYGYTF
v_call: TRBV21-1; d_call: NA; j_call: TRBJ1-2; clone_size: NA; cdr3_nt: TGTGCCAGCAGCAAAGGCGGCTCCAGTAGATATGGCTACACCTTC; cdr3_aa: CASSKGGSSRYGYTF
v_call: TRBV6-5; d_call: NA; j_call: TRBJ2-7; clone_size: NA; cdr3_nt: TGTGCCAGCAGCCCGGGACATCTTTACGAGCAGTACTTC; cdr3_aa: CASSPGHLYEQYF
v_call: TRBV11-2; d_call: NA; j_call: TRBJ1-3; clone_size: NA; cdr3_nt: TGTGCCAGCAGCTTGACCTCCGGGACTGGGGACACCATATATTTT; cdr3_aa: CASSLTSGTGDTIYF
v_call: TRBV2; d_call: TRBD1; j_call: TRBJ1-5; clone_size: NA; cdr3_nt: TGTGCCAGCAGCAGGGGGCATCAGCCCCAGCATTTT; cdr3_aa: CASSRGHQPQHF
v_call: TRBV4-1; d_call: NA; j_call: TRBJ2-7; clone_size: NA; cdr3_nt: TGCGCCAGCAGCCAAGGCAGCTCCTACGAGCAGTACTTC; cdr3_aa: CASSQGSSYEQYF
v_call: TRBV7-3; d_call: TRBD2; j_call: TRBJ2-1; clone_size: NA; cdr3_nt: TGTGCCAGCAGCTTGGGACTAGCGGGTTACAATGAGCAGTTCTTC; cdr3_aa: CASSLGLAGYNEQFF
v_call: TRBV11-3; d_call: NA; j_call: TRBJ2-6; clone_size: NA; cdr3_nt: TGTGCCAGCAGCTTAGCTCTTAAGGCCAACGTCCTGACTTTC; cdr3_aa: CASSLALKANVLTF
v_call: TRBV27; d_call: NA; j_call: TRBJ1-1; clone_size: NA; cdr3_nt: TGTGCCAGCAGTCAACAGGGTCTTAACACTGAAGCTTTCTTT; cdr3_aa: CASSQQGLNTEAFF
v_call: TRBV4-1; d_call: NA; j_call: TRBJ2-1; clone_size: NA; cdr3_nt: TGCGCCAGCAGCCATTTATACAATGAGCAGTTCTTC; cdr3_aa: CASSHLYNEQFF
v_call: TRBV19; d_call: NA; j_call: TRBJ1-2; clone_size: NA; cdr3_nt: TGTGCCAGTACCTCCCCCGGCCCCCGGAGGGGCTACACCTTC; cdr3_aa: CASTSPGPRRGYTF
v_call: TRBV7-9; d_call: NA; j_call: TRBJ1-1; clone_size: NA; cdr3_nt: TGTGCCAGCATCCACGAGGTGGGGGGGAACACTGAAGCTTTCTTT; cdr3_aa: CASIHEVGGNTEAFF
v_call: TRBV15; d_call: TRBD1; j_call: TRBJ1-5; clone_size: NA; cdr3_nt: TGTGCCACCAGCAGGACAGGGGGGAATCAGCCCCAGCATTTT; cdr3_aa: CATSRTGGNQPQHF
v_call: TRBV28; d_call: NA; j_call: TRBJ1-3; clone_size: NA; cdr3_nt: TGTGCCAGCAGTTTGCAGGGTAACTCTGGAAACACCATATATTTT; cdr3_aa: CASSLQGNSGNTIYF
v_call: TRBV10-3; d_call: NA; j_call: TRBJ2-7; clone_size: NA; cdr3_nt: TGTGCCATCAGTGGATATGCCCCCGGGGAGCAGTACTTC; cdr3_aa: CAISGYAPGEQYF
v_call: TRBV19; d_call: NA; j_call: TRBJ1-5; clone_size: once; cdr3_nt: TGTGCCAGTAGTACGCCCGGACACAATCAGCCCCAGCATTTT; cdr3_aa: CASSTPGHNQPQHF
v_call: TRBV7-2; d_call: TRBD1; j_call: TRBJ1-1; clone_size: NA; cdr3_nt: TGTGCCAGCAGCTTCGGGACAGAGAACACTGAAGCTTTCTTT; cdr3_aa: CASSFGTENTEAFF
v_call: TRBV23-1; d_call: NA; j_call: TRBJ2-1; clone_size: NA; cdr3_nt: TGCGCCAGCAGACACTGCAGGGGCAATGAGCAGTTCTTC; cdr3_aa: CASRHCRGNEQFF
v_call: TRBV3-1/TRBV3-2; d_call: TRBD2; j_call: TRBJ2-1; clone_size: NA; cdr3_nt: TGTGCCAGCAGCCAAGAACGCGGGACTAGCGGGAGGACCTACAATGAGCAGTTCTTC; cdr3_aa: CASSQERGTSGRTYNEQFF
v_call: TRBV24-1; d_call: TRBD1; j_call: TRBJ2-3; clone_size: NA; cdr3_nt: TGTGCCACCAGTGAAACCGGGACAGGGGGCTTCTCAGATACGCAGTATTTT; cdr3_aa: CATSETGTGGFSDTQYF
v_call: TRBV29-1; d_call: NA; j_call: TRBJ2-3; clone_size: NA; cdr3_nt: TGCAGCGCCGGAACGGGAACCCATAGCACAGATACGCAGTATTTT; cdr3_aa: CSAGTGTHSTDTQYF
v_call: TRBV20-1; d_call: NA; j_call: TRBJ2-7; clone_size: NA; cdr3_nt: TGCAGTGCCACCAGCGGCCACGAGCAGTACTTC; cdr3_aa: CSATSGHEQYF
v_call: TRBV28; d_call: TRBD1; j_call: TRBJ1-1; clone_size: few; cdr3_nt: TGTGCCACCTGGGACTGGACAGGGGGCACTGAAGCTTTCTTT; cdr3_aa: CATWDWTGGTEAFF
v_call: TRBV7-3; d_call: NA; j_call: TRBJ2-3; clone_size: NA; cdr3_nt: TGTGCCAGCAGCTTGGGCGGGTTTAGCACAGATACGCAGTATTTT; cdr3_aa: CASSLGGFSTDTQYF
v_call: TRBV3-1/TRBV3-2; d_call: TRBD1; j_call: TRBJ1-2; clone_size: NA; cdr3_nt: TGTGCCAGCAGCTTGACAGGGAACTATGGCTACACCTTC; cdr3_aa: CASSLTGNYGYTF
v_call: TRBV24-1; d_call: NA; j_call: TRBJ2-1; clone_size: NA; cdr3_nt: TGTGCCACCAGTGACTCAAGGGGGGGGAATGAGCAGTTCTTC; cdr3_aa: CATSDSRGGNEQFF
v_call: TRBV6-5; d_call: TRBD1; j_call: TRBJ1-1; clone_size: NA; cdr3_nt: TGTGCCAGCAGTCCCAGACAGGGACCGAACACTGAAGCTTTCTTT; cdr3_aa: CASSPRQGPNTEAFF
v_call: TRBV18; d_call: NA; j_call: TRBJ1-1; clone_size: NA; cdr3_nt: TGTGCCAGCTCACCGGGGCTCCGACCCACTGAAGCTTTCTTT; cdr3_aa: CASSPGLRPTEAFF
v_call: TRBV10-3; d_call: TRBD1; j_call: TRBJ2-3; clone_size: NA; cdr3_nt: TGTGCCACCGAACGGGCTCCGGGACAGGATTCGTCGGATACGCAGTATTTT; cdr3_aa: CATERAPGQDSSDTQYF
v_call: TRBV4-2; d_call: NA; j_call: TRBJ1-3; clone_size: NA; cdr3_nt: TGTGCCAGCAGCCAAGACCTTACAAGTGCGAGGAACACCATATATTTT; cdr3_aa: CASSQDLTSARNTIYF
v_call: TRBV6-4; d_call: NA; j_call: TRBJ2-1; clone_size: NA; cdr3_nt: TGTGCCAGCAGTGAGCAGGGGAGCTCCTACAATGAGCAGTTCTTC; cdr3_aa: CASSEQGSSYNEQFF
v_call: TRBV7-2; d_call: NA; j_call: TRBJ2-7; clone_size: once; cdr3_nt: TGTGCCAGCAGCGCCGGACACTACTACGAGCAGTACTTC; cdr3_aa: CASSAGHYYEQYF
v_call: TRBV27; d_call: NA; j_call: TRBJ2-5; clone_size: NA; cdr3_nt: TGTGCCAGCAGTTTTGGGGGGAAAAGGGAGACCCAGTACTTC; cdr3_aa: CASSFGGKRETQYF
v_call: TRBV15; d_call: NA; j_call: TRBJ2-7; clone_size: NA; cdr3_nt: TGTGCCACCAGCAGAGAACCTTCGACAGTTTTCGAGCAGTACTTC; cdr3_aa: CATSREPSTVFEQYF
v_call: TRBV7-3; d_call: TRBD1; j_call: TRBJ2-1; clone_size: NA; cdr3_nt: TGTGCCAGCAGCTTAGAAGTGACAGGGGAGAGGAATGAGCAGTTCTTC; cdr3_aa: CASSLEVTGERNEQFF
v_call: TRBV4-3; d_call: NA; j_call: TRBJ1-3; clone_size: NA; cdr3_nt: TGCGCCAGCAGCCAAGCTAACAGGGCTGGAAACACCATATATTTT; cdr3_aa: CASSQANRAGNTIYF
v_call: TRBV6-2/TRBV6-3; d_call: TRBD1; j_call: TRBJ1-1; clone_size: NA; cdr3_nt: TGTGCCAGCAGCCGAACCGGGACAGGCTTCTGGGGGACCTCGAACACTGAAGCTTTCTTT; cdr3_aa: CASSRTGTGFWGTSNTEAFF
v_call: TRBV7-2; d_call: NA; j_call: TRBJ2-3; clone_size: NA; cdr3_nt: TGTGCCAGCAGCTGGGCCCGCACAGATACGCAGTATTTT; cdr3_aa: CASSWARTDTQYF